Listed below are T cell receptor beta chains from one sample, sequenced in a study of blood T cell repertoires in COVID-19. TCRdb keeps only in-frame clones here, not all; method: immunoSEQ multiplex PCR. Of just over 150,000 clones listed, 75% to 90% were seen once; the top ten hold around 16%. Sequenced input: peripheral blood. The receptors were gathered from a woman in her thirties or forties with acute or convalescent COVID-19. Each CDR3 is given with its conserved first and last residue. D genes are given only for firm matches. Clone size is given for some rows only: seen once, a few or many times, or a class if the clone is expanded.

>TRBD2|-|TRBJ2-1|TRBV6-6
TGTGCCAGCAGTTCAGCGGGAGGTGCGATGTACAATGAGCAGTTCTTC
CASSSAGGAMYNEQFF
>TRBD2|once|TRBJ2-1|TRBV13
TGTGCCAGCAGCGTGACTAGCGGGAGGGCCAATGAGCAGTTCTTC
CASSVTSGRANEQFF
>-|-|TRBJ1-5|TRBV6-5
TGTGCCAGCAGTCACAATCAGCCCCAGCATTTT
CASSHNQPQHF
>TRBD2|-|TRBJ2-7|TRBV7-9
TGTGCCAGCAGCTTACCATCTAGCGGGGGGTCGTTCGAGCAGTACTTC
CASSLPSSGGSFEQYF
>-|-|TRBJ2-3|TRBV2
TGTGCCAGCAGGCCGACAGATTTAAGCACAGATACGCAGTATTTT
CASRPTDLSTDTQYF
>TRBD1|-|TRBJ2-7|TRBV30
TGTGCCTGGAGCCTGCAGGGGGAATCCTACGAGCAGTACTTC
CAWSLQGESYEQYF
>-|medium-sized|TRBJ1-4|TRBV5-1
TGCGCCAGCAGCCTCAGGGGCCTATCCGGGCCTAATGAAAAACTGTTTTTT
CASSLRGLSGPNEKLFF
>-|-|TRBJ1-2|TRBV25-1
TGTGCCAGCAGTGAAACCGGTGGTGGCTACACCTTC
CASSETGGGYTF
>TRBD2|-|TRBJ2-2|TRBV19
TGTGCCAGTAGTGACGGGGGGGCTGCCGGGGAGCTGTTTTTT
CASSDGGAAGELFF
>-|once|TRBJ2-5|TRBV7-9
TGTGCCAGCAGCGGATTGGGGGCTGAGACCCAGTACTTC
CASSGLGAETQYF
>-|-|TRBJ2-6|TRBV7-9
TGTGCCAGCAGCACAGGAAACCCTGGGGCCAACGTCCTGACTTTC
CASSTGNPGANVLTF
>TRBD1|few|TRBJ1-6|TRBV12-5
TGTGCTAGTGGTTTGGGGACAGGGGATATGAATTCACCCCTCCACTTT
CASGLGTGDMNSPLHF
>TRBD2|few|TRBJ2-1|TRBV3-1/TRBV3-2
TGTGCCAGCAGTCACGCGGCGGGAGGACCTTCCTACAATGAGCAGTTCTTC
CASSHAAGGPSYNEQFF
>TRBD1|-|TRBJ1-4|TRBV19
TGTGCCAGTAGTCGGAATACAGGGGAAACTAATGAAAAACTGTTTTTT
CASSRNTGETNEKLFF
>TRBD1|-|TRBJ2-2|TRBV5-1
TGCGCCAGCAGTTTGGACAGGGGGGCTCGGTACACCGGGGAGCTGTTTTTT
CASSLDRGARYTGELFF
>-|-|TRBJ2-3|TRBV10-3
TGTGCCATCAGTGACTACACAGATACGCAGTATTTT
CAISDYTDTQYF
>-|-|TRBJ2-3|TRBV20-1
TGCAGTGCTAGTAAGACGGCGGGCACAGATACGCAGTATTTT
CSASKTAGTDTQYF
>-|-|TRBJ2-5|TRBV29-1
TGCAGCGTTGAGTGGAGTGACGCTAAGTACCAAGAGACCCAGTACTTC
CSVEWSDAKYQETQYF
>-|-|TRBJ2-1|TRBV5-4
TGTGCCAGCAGCTTTGGTGGCCGGAGCTCAGATGAGCAGTTCTTC
CASSFGGRSSDEQFF
>-|-|TRBJ2-7|TRBV3-1/TRBV3-2
TGTGCCAGCAGCCAAGATTCCCATGTTCGGTCCTACGAGCAGTACTTC
CASSQDSHVRSYEQYF
>TRBD1|-|TRBJ2-5|TRBV28
TGTGCCAGCAGTAGCCGGGACAGGGTGCGGGAGACCCAGTACTTC
CASSSRDRVRETQYF
>TRBD2|-|TRBJ2-7|TRBV5-8
TGTGCCAGCAGCTTGTCAGACTTTAGCGGGAGACCCTACGAGCAGTACTTC
CASSLSDFSGRPYEQYF
>-|-|TRBJ1-5|TRBV12-5
TGTGCTAAACCCAGGGGATTTAGCAATCAGCCCCAGCATTTT
CAKPRGFSNQPQHF
>TRBD1|-|TRBJ2-4|TRBV19
TGTGCCAGTAGTATGAATACCGGGACAGGTAGGAGCATTCAGTACTTC
CASSMNTGTGRSIQYF
>-|-|TRBJ2-2|TRBV18
TGTGCCAGCTCACCAGTGGGGCCAAAGAACACCGGGGAGCTGTTTTTT
CASSPVGPKNTGELFF
>-|-|TRBJ2-3|TRBV3-1/TRBV3-2
TGTGCCAGCAGCCAATCCGCGGGAAGCACAGATACGCAGTATTTT
CASSQSAGSTDTQYF
>-|-|TRBJ2-7|TRBV9
TGTGCCAGCAGCGTAGGACCACAGTTAACCTACGAGCAGTACTTC
CASSVGPQLTYEQYF
>-|-|TRBJ2-5|TRBV27
TGTGCCAGCAGTTTACAGGGTAGGGCCGGGACCCAGTACTTC
CASSLQGRAGTQYF
>-|-|TRBJ1-1|TRBV3-1/TRBV3-2
TGTGCCAGCAGCCAAGGTACCGGAGTTGAAGCTTTCTTT
CASSQGTGVEAFF
>TRBD2|-|TRBJ2-1|TRBV3-1/TRBV3-2
TGTGCCAGCAGCTTTCTAGGCGGGGGGCCGGGGAATGAGCAGTTCTTC
CASSFLGGGPGNEQFF
>TRBD2|-|TRBJ2-7|TRBV2
TGTGCCAGCACCCCCCCGGGGGGGCTCTCCTACGAGCAGTACTTC
CASTPPGGLSYEQYF
>TRBD1|-|TRBJ2-1|TRBV7-6
TGTGCCAGCAGCTTAGCGACAGGGGTCTACAATGAGCAGTTCTTC
CASSLATGVYNEQFF
>TRBD2|-|TRBJ2-7|TRBV19
TGTGCCAGTAGCGATAGACTAGCGGGAGGAAATACTCGCTACGAGCAGTACTTC
CASSDRLAGGNTRYEQYF
>TRBD1|-|TRBJ2-7|TRBV14
TGTGCCAGCAGCCATGGGACAGGGGGCTACGAGCAGTACTTC
CASSHGTGGYEQYF
>-|once|TRBJ1-4|TRBV23-1
TGCGCCAGCAGTGACCGGGAGGAAAAACTGTTTTTT
CASSDREEKLFF
>-|-|TRBJ2-7|TRBV11-3
TGTGCCAGCAGCTTAGGAGGACAGTATCCGACCTACGAGCAGTACTTC
CASSLGGQYPTYEQYF
>-|-|TRBJ1-6|TRBV5-5
TGTGCCAGCAGCTTTCCGAGCTCCTATAATTCACCCCTCCACTTT
CASSFPSSYNSPLHF
>-|-|TRBJ2-3|TRBV9
TGTGCCAGCAGCCGTTCGACTTGGACAGTGGAGCTCACAGATACGCAGTATTTT
CASSRSTWTVELTDTQYF
>TRBD1|-|TRBJ2-5|TRBV5-6
TGTGCCAGCAGCGCGGGGACAGGGACCCAAGAGACCCAGTACTTC
CASSAGTGTQETQYF
>-|once|TRBJ2-3|TRBV2
TGTGCCAGCAGTCCGATGACTAGCACAGATACGCAGTATTTT
CASSPMTSTDTQYF
>-|-|TRBJ2-2|TRBV7-3
TGTGCCAGCAGCTTTCAGGGCTCCGGGGAGCTGTTTTTT
CASSFQGSGELFF
>-|once|TRBJ2-3|TRBV7-6
TGTGCCAGCAGCTTAGGGAGTATTTCCGGGATTGGTACAGATACGCAGTATTTT
CASSLGSISGIGTDTQYF
>TRBD2|-|TRBJ2-1|TRBV19
TGTGCCAGTAGTAAAGGACTAGAATTCTACAATGAGCAGTTCTTC
CASSKGLEFYNEQFF
>-|-|TRBJ1-2|TRBV7-9
TGTGCCAGCAGCCCGAGCTATGGCTACACCTTC
CASSPSYGYTF
>-|-|TRBJ2-3|TRBV12-3/TRBV12-4
TGTGCCAGCAGCACGAACCGGGATACGCAGTATTTT
CASSTNRDTQYF
>-|-|TRBJ2-3|TRBV24-1
TGTGCCACCAGTGATTTAGCGGGTTGGGGCACAGATACGCAGTATTTT
CATSDLAGWGTDTQYF
>-|-|TRBJ1-4|TRBV11-3
TGTGCCAGCAGCTTAGGCAGGGATGAAAAACTGTTTTTT
CASSLGRDEKLFF
>-|-|TRBJ1-4|TRBV2
TGTGCCAGCAGTGTCAGGGTTGGTGAAAAACTGTTTTTT
CASSVRVGEKLFF
>TRBD2|-|TRBJ2-7|TRBV6-6
TGTGCCAGCAGTTTATTCGGGACTACCTCCTACGAGCAGTACTTC
CASSLFGTTSYEQYF
>TRBD1|few|TRBJ1-3|TRBV5-1
TGCGCCAGCAGCGCCGCGACAGGGGGATCCGGAAACACCATATATTTT
CASSAATGGSGNTIYF
>TRBD1|-|TRBJ2-1|TRBV18
TGTGCCAGCTCACCCCAATACCGACAGGGGGGGACTCCTTACAATGAGCAGTTCTTC
CASSPQYRQGGTPYNEQFF
>TRBD1|-|TRBJ2-1|TRBV7-3
TGTGCCAGCAGCTCGGGACAGGGGGGGAATGAGCAGTTCTTC
CASSSGQGGNEQFF
>-|-|TRBJ2-3|TRBV10-3
TGTGCCATCACTTCCGGTGATTCTAGCACAGATACGCAGTATTTT
CAITSGDSSTDTQYF
>-|-|TRBJ1-4|TRBV30
TGTGCCTGGAGTGTAATAGTAGGGAGAGGGGAAAAACTGTTTTTT
CAWSVIVGRGEKLFF